The next 12 T cell receptor beta chains were all read from a single sample in a study of shared clonotypes between healthy human individuals. TCRdb's table, derived via immunoSEQ multiplex PCR, lists solely in-frame clones and lacks some. The sample consists of approximately 980,000 clones, less than 85% of them appearing once. Sequencing was done on a sample of memory CD4+ T cells sorted from blood. The subset is: CD45RA-negative fraction. The origin of the receptors is a man between 18 and 29 years old in good health.

There are a few counts of this clone. V and J are TRBV9 and TRBJ1-5, with 11 bases fitting TRBD1. The CDR3 loop spans 15 amino acids. Germline-derived CDR1 and CDR2 are SGDLS and YYNGEE. The V and J ends lost 4 bases and 4 bases, in that order; junction bases with no gene match: 4. The chain's CDR3 is CASSTGQGANQPQHF. The CDR3 DNA reads TGTGCCAGCAGCACCGGACAGGGGGCAAATCAGCCCCAGCATTTT.

This rearrangement joins TRBV30 to TRBJ1-6; the D is unclear. CDR1 is GTSNPN, CDR2 SVGIG, per germline (reference sequence). Trimming stripped 4 bases from V and 9 bases from J, with 13 bases between. The CDR3 has 13 residues. CDR3 coding DNA: TGTGCCTGGAAGCCAGAAACCGGTTCACCCCTCCACTTT. As protein: CAWKPETGSPLHF.

V usage is TRBV5-4 and J usage is TRBJ2-7, with D maybe TRBD1 (6 bases). CDR3 length: 15 amino acids. The V gene's germline CDR1 is SGHNT and CDR2 YYREEE (reference sequence). The V and J ends lost 4 bases and 2 bases respectively, with 16 bases between them. The DNA of the CDR3 is TGTGCCAGCAGCCTAGAGACAGGCTCAGCCTACGAGCAGTACTTC. It codes for CASSLETGSAYEQYF.

Concerning this clone: A read error is the likely source, as a far larger clone sits one nucleotide away. Distinct nucleotide sequences in the sample also encode this CDR3. This chain connects TRBV6-5 to TRBJ1-6, with 7 bases aligning to TRBD1. V trimming: 6 bases; J trimming: 6 bases; junction bases outside the gene matches: 5. The CDR3 spans 14 residues. CDR1 and CDR2 from the germline V gene are MNHEY and SVGAGI. This CDR3 reads CASRETGINSPLHF. DNA of the CDR3: TGTGCCAGCAGGGAGACAGGGATTAATTCACCCCTCCACTTT.

V is TRBV7-9 and J is TRBJ2-3; D not certain. Germline lookup yields CDR1 SEHNR and CDR2 FQNEAQ (reference sequence). V lost 4 bases to trimming and J lost 1 base, with 15 bases between them. The CDR3 runs 16 residues. The CDR3 nucleotides read TGTGCCAGCAGCTCGAGCCTTGGGCTGGGCACAGATACGCAGTATTTT. Translation: CASSSSLGLGTDTQYF.

The chain carries TRBV7-9 and TRBJ2-5; D might be TRBD1 or TRBD2, each matching 7 bases. Germline loops: CDR1 SEHNR, CDR2 FQNEAQ (reference sequence). The CDR3 length is 18 residues. Trimming shortened V by 5 bases and J by 1 base, and 23 bases separated the two germline ends. Here the CDR3 DNA reads TGTGCCAGCAGCGCTCCATCAAACAGGGGAGGGCGCCAAGAGACCCAGTACTTC. Its protein product is CASSAPSNRGGRQETQYF.

V and J are TRBV10-2 and TRBJ2-2; unclear D gene. V lost 1 base and J lost 1, with 4 bases in between. The germline V gene has CDR1 WSHSY and CDR2 SAAADI. This CDR3 spans 14 amino acids. The CDR3 region is CASSEWRNTGELFF. For the CDR3, the DNA is TGCGCCAGCAGTGAGTGGCGGAACACCGGGGAGCTGTTTTTT.

V and J are TRBV27 and TRBJ1-5; possibly TRBD1 for D (5 bases). There are 14 residues in the CDR3. Germline V gene data show CDR1 as MNHEY and CDR2 as SMNVEV (reference sequence). V lost 3 bases and J 3 bases, leaving 9 bases between the germline ends. Written as DNA, the CDR3 is TGTGCCAGCAGTTTGGGGGTGGTCAATCAGCCCCAGCATTTT. This translates into CASSLGVVNQPQHF.

V usage is TRBV11-1 and J usage is TRBJ2-3; TRBD2 is a possible D gene (6 bases). The CDR3 runs to 15 residues. Between the trimmed V and J ends, which lost 5 bases and 1 base, there was a span of 13 bases. Germline loops: CDR1 SGHAT, CDR2 FQDESV (reference sequence). CDR3: CASSLGGRGTDTQYF. CDR3 sequence (DNA): TGTGCCAGCAGCCTCGGGGGAAGGGGCACAGATACGCAGTATTTT.

CDR3 sequence: CASSTQGAVSYEQYF. CDR3 sequence (DNA): TGTGCCAGCAGCACACAGGGGGCGGTATCCTACGAGCAGTACTTC. V is TRBV7-2 and J is TRBJ2-7, with TRBD1 matching 9 bases. The CDR3 totals 15 residues. Germline V gene lookup returns CDR1 SGHTA and CDR2 FQGNSA. Losses at the gene ends were 5 bases for V and 1 base for J; bases not matched to a gene: 6.

This clone was seen a few times. The chain has TRBV10-1 and TRBJ2-5; no reliable D call. CDR1 WNHNN and CDR2 SYGVQD come from the germline V gene (reference sequence). V was shortened by 6 bases and J by 4 bases, with 9 bases between the two germline ends. The CDR3 is 12 amino acids. The CDR3 loop reads CASSGPGETQYF. CDR3 nucleotides: TGCGCCAGCAGCGGGCCAGGAGAGACCCAGTACTTC.

This clone showed up just a few times. J is TRBJ1-1 and V is TRBV28; tentatively, D is TRBD1 (5 bases). This CDR3 spans 14 amino acids. V lost 3 bases and J lost 10, with 18 bases in between. The germline gives CDR1 MDHEN, CDR2 SYDVKM. The CDR3 nucleotides are TGTGCCAGCAGTTTTGTATTCGAGGGAGGGGCAGCTTTCTTT. Amino acid sequence: CASSFVFEGGAAFF.